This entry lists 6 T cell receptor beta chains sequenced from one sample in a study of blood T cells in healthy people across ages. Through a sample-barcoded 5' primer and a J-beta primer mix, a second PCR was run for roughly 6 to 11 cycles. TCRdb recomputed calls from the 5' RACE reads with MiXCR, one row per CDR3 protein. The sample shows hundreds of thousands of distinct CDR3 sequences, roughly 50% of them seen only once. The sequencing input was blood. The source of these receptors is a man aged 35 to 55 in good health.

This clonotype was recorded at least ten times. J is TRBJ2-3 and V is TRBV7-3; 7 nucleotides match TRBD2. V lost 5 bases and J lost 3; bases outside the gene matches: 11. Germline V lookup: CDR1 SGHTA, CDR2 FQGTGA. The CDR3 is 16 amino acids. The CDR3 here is CASSPRVGGGTDTQYF. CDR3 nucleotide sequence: TGTGCCAGCAGCCCCCGCGTTGGCGGGGGAACAGATACGCAGTATTTT.

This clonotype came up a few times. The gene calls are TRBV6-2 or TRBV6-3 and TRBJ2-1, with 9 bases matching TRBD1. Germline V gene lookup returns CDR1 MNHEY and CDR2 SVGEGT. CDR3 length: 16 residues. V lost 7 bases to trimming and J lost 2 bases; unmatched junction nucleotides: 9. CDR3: CASMGSGTGTYNEQFF. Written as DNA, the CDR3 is TGTGCCAGCATGGGGTCCGGGACAGGGACCTACAATGAGCAGTTCTTC.

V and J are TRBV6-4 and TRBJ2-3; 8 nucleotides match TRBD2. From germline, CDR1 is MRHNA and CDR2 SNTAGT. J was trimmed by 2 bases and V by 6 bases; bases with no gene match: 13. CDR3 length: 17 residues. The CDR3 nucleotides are TGTGCCAGCAGGGGTCGAGCGGGGGTAGAGGCCACAGATACGCAGTATTTT. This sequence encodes CASRGRAGVEATDTQYF.

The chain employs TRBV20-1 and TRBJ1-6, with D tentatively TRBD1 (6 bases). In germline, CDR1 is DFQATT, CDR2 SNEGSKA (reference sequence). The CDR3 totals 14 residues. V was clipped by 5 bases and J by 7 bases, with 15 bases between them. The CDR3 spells CSAVQGTRNSPLHF. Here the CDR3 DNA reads TGCAGTGCTGTTCAGGGGACGCGCAATTCACCCCTCCACTTT.

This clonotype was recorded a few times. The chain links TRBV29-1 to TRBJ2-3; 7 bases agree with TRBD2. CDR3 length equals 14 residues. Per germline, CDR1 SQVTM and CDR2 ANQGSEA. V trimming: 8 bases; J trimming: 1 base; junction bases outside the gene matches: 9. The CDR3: CSSKSGEGTDTQYF. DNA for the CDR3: TGCAGCTCAAAAAGCGGGGAAGGCACAGATACGCAGTATTTT.

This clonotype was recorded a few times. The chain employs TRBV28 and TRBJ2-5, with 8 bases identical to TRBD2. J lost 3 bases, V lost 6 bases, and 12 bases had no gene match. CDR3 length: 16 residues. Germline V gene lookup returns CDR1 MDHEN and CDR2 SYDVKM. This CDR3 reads CASSRSVSGGEETQYF. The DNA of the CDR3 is TGTGCCAGCAGCCGCAGCGTCTCCGGGGGGGAAGAGACCCAGTACTTC.